This T cell receptor beta chain emerged from a study of blood T cells in healthy people across ages. V lost 4 bases and J 8 bases, leaving 13 bases between the germline ends. CDR3 length equals 13 residues. The V gene's germline CDR1 is MGHRA and CDR2 YSYEKL. This clonotype has just a few counts. The antigen remains undetermined. Findings of the study overall: Across the age range, TCR beta diversity per million T cells fell in a roughly linear way. There was a strong correlation between TCR beta diversity and naive T cell percentage.

For the second PCR, which ran for 7 to 11 cycles, a sample-barcoded 5' primer and a J-beta primer mix were used. TCRdb independently ran MiXCR on the 5' RACE reads; one entry per CDR3 protein. The data show about 680,000 distinct CDR3 sequences, about half seen once. This chain joins TRBV4-1 and TRBJ2-3; D might be TRBD1 (6 bases). The sequenced sample consisted of blood. This sequence was found in a woman aged 55-69 years in good health. The CDR3 sequence: CASSPTGLGTQYF. CDR3 nucleotide sequence: TGCGCCAGCAGCCCCACAGGGTTGGGTACGCAGTATTTT.